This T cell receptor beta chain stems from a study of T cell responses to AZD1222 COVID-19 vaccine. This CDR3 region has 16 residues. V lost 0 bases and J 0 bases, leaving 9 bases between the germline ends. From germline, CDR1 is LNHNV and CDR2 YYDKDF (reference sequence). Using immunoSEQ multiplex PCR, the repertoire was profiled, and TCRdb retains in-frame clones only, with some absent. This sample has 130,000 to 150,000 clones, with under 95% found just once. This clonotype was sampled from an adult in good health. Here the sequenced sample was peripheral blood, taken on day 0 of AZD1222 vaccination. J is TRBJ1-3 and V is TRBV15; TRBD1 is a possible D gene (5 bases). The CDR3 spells CATSRDLGVSGNTIYF. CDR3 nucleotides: TGTGCCACCAGCAGAGATTTAGGGGTCTCTGGAAACACCATATATTTT.